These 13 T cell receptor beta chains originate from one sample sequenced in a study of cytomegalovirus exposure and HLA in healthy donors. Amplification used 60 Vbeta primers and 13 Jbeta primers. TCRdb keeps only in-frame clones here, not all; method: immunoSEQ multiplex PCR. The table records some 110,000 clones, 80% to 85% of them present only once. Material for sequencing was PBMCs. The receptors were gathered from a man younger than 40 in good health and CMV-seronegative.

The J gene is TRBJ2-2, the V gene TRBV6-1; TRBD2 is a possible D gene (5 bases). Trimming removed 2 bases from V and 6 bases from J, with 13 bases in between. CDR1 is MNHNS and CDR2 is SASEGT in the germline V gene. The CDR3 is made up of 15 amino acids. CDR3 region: CASSERPGFAGELFF. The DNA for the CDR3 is TGTGCCAGCAGTGAAAGGCCGGGATTCGCCGGGGAGCTGTTTTTT.

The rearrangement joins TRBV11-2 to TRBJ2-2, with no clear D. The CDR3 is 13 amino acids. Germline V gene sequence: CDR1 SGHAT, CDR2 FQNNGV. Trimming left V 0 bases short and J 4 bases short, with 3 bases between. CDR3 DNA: TGTGCCAGCAGCTTAGACGGCACCGGGGAGCTGTTTTTT. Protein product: CASSLDGTGELFF.

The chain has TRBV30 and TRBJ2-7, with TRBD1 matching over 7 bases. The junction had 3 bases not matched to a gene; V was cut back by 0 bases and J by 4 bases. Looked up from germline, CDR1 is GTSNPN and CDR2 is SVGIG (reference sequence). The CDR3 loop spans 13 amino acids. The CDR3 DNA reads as TGTGCCTGGAGTGTAGACAGGGAATACGAGCAGTACTTC. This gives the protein CAWSVDREYEQYF.

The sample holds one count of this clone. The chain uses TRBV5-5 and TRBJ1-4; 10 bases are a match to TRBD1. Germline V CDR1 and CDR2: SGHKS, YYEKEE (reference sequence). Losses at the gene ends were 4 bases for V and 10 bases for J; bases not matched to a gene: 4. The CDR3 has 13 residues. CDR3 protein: CASSPDRGLKLFF. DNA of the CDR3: TGTGCCAGCAGCCCTGACAGGGGGCTAAAACTGTTTTTT.

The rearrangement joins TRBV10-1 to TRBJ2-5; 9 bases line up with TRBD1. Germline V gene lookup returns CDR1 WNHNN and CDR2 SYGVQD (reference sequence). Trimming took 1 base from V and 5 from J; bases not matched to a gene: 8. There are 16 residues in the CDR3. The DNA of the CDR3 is TGCGCCAGCAGTGAGTTTGGACAGGGGACGTTGGAGACCCAGTACTTC. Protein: CASSEFGQGTLETQYF.

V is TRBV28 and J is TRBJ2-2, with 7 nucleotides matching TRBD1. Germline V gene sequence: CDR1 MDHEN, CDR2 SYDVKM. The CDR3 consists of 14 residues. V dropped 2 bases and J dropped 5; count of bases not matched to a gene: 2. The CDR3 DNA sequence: TGTGCCAGCAGTTTAATACAGGGGACCGGGGAGCTGTTTTTT. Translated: CASSLIQGTGELFF.

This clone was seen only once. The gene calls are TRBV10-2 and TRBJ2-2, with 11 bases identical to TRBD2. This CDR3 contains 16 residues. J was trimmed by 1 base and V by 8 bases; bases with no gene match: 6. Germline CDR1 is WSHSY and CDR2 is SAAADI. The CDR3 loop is CASRLAGGMNTGELFF. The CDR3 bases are TGCGCCAGCCGCTTAGCGGGGGGGATGAACACCGGGGAGCTGTTTTTT.

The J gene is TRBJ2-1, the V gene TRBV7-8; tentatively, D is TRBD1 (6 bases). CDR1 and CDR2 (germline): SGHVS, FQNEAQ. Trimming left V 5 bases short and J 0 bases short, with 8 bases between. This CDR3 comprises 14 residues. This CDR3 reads CASSTGSSYNEQFF. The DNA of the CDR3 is TGTGCCAGCAGCACAGGGAGCTCCTACAATGAGCAGTTCTTC.

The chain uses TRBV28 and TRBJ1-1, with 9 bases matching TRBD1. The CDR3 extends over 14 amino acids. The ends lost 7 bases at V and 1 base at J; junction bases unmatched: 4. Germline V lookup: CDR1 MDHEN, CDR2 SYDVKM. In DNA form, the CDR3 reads TGTGCCAGCACCCTGGGACAGGGGAACACTGAAGCTTTCTTT. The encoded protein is CASTLGQGNTEAFF.

The CDR3 nucleotides read TGTGCCACTACGCAGGGTACTGGCGGCTACACCTTC. Encoded protein: CATTQGTGGYTF. This rearrangement joins TRBV6-5 to TRBJ1-2; TRBD1 might be the D (5 bases). The CDR3 totals 12 residues. The germline V gene encodes CDR1 MNHEY and CDR2 SVGAGI. V shed 10 bases and J shed 8 bases, with 17 bases lying between them.

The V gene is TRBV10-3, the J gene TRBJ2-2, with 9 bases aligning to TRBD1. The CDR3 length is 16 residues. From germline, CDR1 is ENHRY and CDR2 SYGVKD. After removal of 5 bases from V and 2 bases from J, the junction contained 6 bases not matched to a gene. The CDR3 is CAISIGTGLNTGELFF. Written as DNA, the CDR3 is TGTGCCATCAGTATAGGGACAGGGTTAAACACCGGGGAGCTGTTTTTT.

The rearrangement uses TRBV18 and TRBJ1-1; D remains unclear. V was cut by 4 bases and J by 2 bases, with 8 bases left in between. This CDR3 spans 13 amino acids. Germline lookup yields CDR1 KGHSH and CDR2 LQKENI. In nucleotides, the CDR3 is TGTGCCAGCTCACAGGAGAGAAACACTGAAGCTTTCTTT. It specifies CASSQERNTEAFF.

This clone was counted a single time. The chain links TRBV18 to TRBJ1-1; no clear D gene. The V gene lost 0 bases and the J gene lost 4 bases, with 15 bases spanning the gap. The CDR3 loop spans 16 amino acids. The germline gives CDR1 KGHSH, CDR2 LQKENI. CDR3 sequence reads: CASSPPGKQAGTEAFF. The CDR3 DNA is TGTGCCAGCTCACCACCGGGGAAGCAAGCGGGCACTGAAGCTTTCTTT.